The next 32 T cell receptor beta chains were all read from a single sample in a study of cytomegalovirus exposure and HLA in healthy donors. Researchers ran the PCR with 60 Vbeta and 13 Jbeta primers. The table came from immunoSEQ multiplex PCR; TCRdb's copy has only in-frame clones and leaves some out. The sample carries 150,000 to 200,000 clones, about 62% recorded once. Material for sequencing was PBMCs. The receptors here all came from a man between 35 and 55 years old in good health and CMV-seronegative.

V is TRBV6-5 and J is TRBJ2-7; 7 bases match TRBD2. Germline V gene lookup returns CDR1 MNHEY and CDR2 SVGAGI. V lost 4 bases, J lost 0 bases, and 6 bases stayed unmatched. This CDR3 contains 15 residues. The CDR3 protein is CASSSDPSGSYEQYF. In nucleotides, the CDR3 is TGTGCCAGCAGTTCCGACCCTAGCGGCTCCTACGAGCAGTACTTC.

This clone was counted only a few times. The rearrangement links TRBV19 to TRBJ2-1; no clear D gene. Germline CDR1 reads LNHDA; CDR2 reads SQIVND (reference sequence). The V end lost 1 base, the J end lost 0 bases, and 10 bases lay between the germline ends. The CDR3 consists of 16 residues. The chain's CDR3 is CASSIVSGGSYNEQFF. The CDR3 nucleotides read TGTGCCAGTAGTATAGTCTCGGGTGGCTCCTACAATGAGCAGTTCTTC.

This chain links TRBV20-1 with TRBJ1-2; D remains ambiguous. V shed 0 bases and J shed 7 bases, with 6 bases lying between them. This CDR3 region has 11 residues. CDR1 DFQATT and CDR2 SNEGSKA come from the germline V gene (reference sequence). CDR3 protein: CSARDDIGYTF. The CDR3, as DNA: TGCAGTGCTAGAGATGACATTGGCTACACCTTC.

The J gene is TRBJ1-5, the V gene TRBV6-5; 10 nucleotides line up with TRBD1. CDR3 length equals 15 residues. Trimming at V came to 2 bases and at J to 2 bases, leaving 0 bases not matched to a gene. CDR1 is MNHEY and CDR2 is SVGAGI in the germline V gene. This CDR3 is CASSYGTGGNQPQHF. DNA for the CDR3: TGTGCCAGCAGTTACGGGACAGGGGGCAATCAGCCCCAGCATTTT.

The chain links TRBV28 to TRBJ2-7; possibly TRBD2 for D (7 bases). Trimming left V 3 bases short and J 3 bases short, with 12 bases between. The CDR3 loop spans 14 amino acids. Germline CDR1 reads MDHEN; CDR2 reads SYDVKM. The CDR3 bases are TGTGCCAGCAGTTTCGGGGGGCATAGCTACGAGCAGTACTTC. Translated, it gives CASSFGGHSYEQYF.

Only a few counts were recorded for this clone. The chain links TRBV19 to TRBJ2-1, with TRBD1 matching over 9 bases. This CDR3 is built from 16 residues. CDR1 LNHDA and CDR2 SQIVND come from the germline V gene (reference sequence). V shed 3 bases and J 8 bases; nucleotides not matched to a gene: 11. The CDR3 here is CASSISRTGDKYEQFF. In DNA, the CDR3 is TGTGCCAGTAGTATTAGTAGGACAGGGGACAAATATGAGCAGTTCTTC.

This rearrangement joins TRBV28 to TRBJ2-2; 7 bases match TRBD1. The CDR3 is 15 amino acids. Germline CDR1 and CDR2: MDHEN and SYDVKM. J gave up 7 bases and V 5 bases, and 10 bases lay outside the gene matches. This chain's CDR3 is CASSPQRQGIGELFF. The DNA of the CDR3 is TGTGCCAGCAGTCCCCAACGACAGGGAATCGGGGAGCTGTTTTTT.

The CDR3 DNA sequence: TGTGCCAGCAGTGTAGAGGGGGGGGGCCAAGAGACCCAGTACTTC. Amino acids: CASSVEGGGQETQYF. The chain has TRBV6-1 and TRBJ2-5; tentatively, D is TRBD2 (7 bases). The CDR3 covers 15 residues. V gave up 4 bases and J gave up 1 base, with 13 bases separating them. CDR1 MNHNS and CDR2 SASEGT come from the germline V gene.

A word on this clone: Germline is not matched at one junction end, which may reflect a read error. The DNA of the CDR3 is TGTTCCAGCAGCAGACAGGTCGAGCAGTACTTC. It encodes CSSSRQVEQYF. V is TRBV7-9 and J is TRBJ2-7, with TRBD1 as a possible D gene (6 bases). Germline loops: CDR1 SEHNR, CDR2 FQNEAQ (reference sequence). This CDR3 comprises 11 residues.

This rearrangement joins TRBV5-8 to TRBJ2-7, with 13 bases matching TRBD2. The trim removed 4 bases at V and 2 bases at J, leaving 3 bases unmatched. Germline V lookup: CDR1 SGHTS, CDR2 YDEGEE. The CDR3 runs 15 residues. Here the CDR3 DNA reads TGTGCCAGCAGCCTAGGACTAGCGGGGGCCTACGAGCAGTACTTC. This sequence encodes CASSLGLAGAYEQYF.

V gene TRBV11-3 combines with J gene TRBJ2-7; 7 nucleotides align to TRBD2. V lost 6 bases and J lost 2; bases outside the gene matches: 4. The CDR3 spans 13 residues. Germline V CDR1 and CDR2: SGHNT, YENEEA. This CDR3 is CASSEGGPYEQYF. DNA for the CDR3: TGTGCCAGCAGTGAGGGAGGGCCCTACGAGCAGTACTTC. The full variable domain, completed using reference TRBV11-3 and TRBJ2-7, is EAGVVQSPRYKIIEKKQPVAFWCNPISGHNTLYWYLQNLGQGPELLIRYENEEAVDDSQLPKDRFSAERLKGVDSTLKIQPAELGDSAVYLCASSEGGPYEQYFGPGTRLTVT.

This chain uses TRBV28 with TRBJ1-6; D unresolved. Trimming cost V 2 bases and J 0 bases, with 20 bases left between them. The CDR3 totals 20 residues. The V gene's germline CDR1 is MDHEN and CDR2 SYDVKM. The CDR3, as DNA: TGTGCCAGCAGTTTAAGTAGGCGAGTCAGGTTCTTCTCCTATAATTCACCCCTCCACTTT. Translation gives CASSLSRRVRFFSYNSPLHF.

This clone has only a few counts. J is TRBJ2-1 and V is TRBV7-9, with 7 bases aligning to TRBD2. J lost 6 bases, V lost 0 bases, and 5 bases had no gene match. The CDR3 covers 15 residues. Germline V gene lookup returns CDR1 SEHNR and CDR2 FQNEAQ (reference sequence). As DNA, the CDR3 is TGTGCCAGCAGCTTAGCGATGGCGGGAGTCAATGAGCAGTTCTTC. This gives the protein CASSLAMAGVNEQFF.

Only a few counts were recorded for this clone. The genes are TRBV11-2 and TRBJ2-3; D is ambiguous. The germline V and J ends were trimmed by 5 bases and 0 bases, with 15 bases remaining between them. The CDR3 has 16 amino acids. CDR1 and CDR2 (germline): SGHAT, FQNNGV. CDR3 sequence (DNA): TGTGCCAGCAGCGCTAGAGCGAATCCTAGCACAGATACGCAGTATTTT. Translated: CASSARANPSTDTQYF.

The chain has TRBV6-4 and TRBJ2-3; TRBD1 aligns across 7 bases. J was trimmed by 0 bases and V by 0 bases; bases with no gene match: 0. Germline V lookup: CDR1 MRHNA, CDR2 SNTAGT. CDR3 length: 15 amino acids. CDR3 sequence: CASSDSTGSTDTQYF. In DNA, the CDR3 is TGTGCCAGCAGTGACTCGACAGGGAGCACAGATACGCAGTATTTT.

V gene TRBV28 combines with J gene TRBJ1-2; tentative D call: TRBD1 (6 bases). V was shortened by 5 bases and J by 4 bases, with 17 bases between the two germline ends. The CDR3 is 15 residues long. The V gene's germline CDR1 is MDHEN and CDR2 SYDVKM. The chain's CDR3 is CASSLPQGLSYGYTF. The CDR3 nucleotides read TGTGCCAGCAGTCTTCCACAGGGCCTGAGCTATGGCTACACCTTC.

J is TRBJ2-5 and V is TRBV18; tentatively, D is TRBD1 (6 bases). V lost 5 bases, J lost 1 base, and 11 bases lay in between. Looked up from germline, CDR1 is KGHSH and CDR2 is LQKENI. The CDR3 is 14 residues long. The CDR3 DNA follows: TGTGCCAGCTCATCCTTGGACAGCCAAGAGACCCAGTACTTC. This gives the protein CASSSLDSQETQYF.

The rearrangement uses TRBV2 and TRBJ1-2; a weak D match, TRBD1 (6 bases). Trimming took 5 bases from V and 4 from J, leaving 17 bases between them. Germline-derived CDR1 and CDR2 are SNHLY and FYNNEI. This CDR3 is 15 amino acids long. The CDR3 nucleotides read TGTGCCAGCAGTCCGGAAGCCGGGACACCCTATGGCTACACCTTC. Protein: CASSPEAGTPYGYTF.

The CDR3 spells CASSEHRVAGELFF. For the CDR3, the DNA is TGTGCCAGCAGTGAACACAGGGTAGCCGGGGAGCTGTTTTTT. This chain connects TRBV2 to TRBJ2-2, with D tentatively TRBD1 (6 bases). Germline lookup yields CDR1 SNHLY and CDR2 FYNNEI. This CDR3 spans 14 amino acids. Trimming took off 2 bases at V and 6 bases at J, with 10 bases between the two ends.

DNA of the CDR3: TGTGCCAGCAGTTTATCGCTCGATCGGGGAGGCGGCTACACCTTC. Its translation is CASSLSLDRGGGYTF. The gene calls are TRBV28 and TRBJ1-2, with D hard to call. In germline, CDR1 is MDHEN, CDR2 SYDVKM. CDR3 length equals 15 residues. The V end lost 1 base, the J end lost 8 bases, and 17 bases lay between the germline ends.

This CDR3 reads CASSFSGTASSGNTIYF. As DNA, the CDR3 is TGCGCCAGCAGCTTTTCCGGGACAGCTAGCTCTGGAAACACCATATATTTT. This chain links TRBV5-1 with TRBJ1-3, with 7 bases fitting TRBD1. Losses at the gene ends were 2 bases for V and 0 bases for J; bases not matched to a gene: 8. There are 17 residues in the CDR3. Germline V lookup: CDR1 SGHRS, CDR2 YFSETQ.

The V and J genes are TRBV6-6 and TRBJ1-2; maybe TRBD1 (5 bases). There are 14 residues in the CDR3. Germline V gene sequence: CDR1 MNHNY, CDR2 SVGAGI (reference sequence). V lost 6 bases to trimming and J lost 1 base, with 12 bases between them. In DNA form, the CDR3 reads TGTGCCAGCAGGTCGGGGGGTCGTAACTATGGCTACACCTTC. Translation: CASRSGGRNYGYTF.

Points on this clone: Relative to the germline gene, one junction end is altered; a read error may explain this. The CDR3: CSSSLRTAGDSPLHF. The CDR3 DNA sequence: TGTTCCAGCAGCTTAAGGACCGCGGGTGATTCACCCCTCCACTTT. The J gene is TRBJ1-6, the V gene TRBV7-9; D is undetermined. Germline V gene data show CDR1 as SEHNR and CDR2 as FQNEAQ (reference sequence). The CDR3 loop spans 15 amino acids.

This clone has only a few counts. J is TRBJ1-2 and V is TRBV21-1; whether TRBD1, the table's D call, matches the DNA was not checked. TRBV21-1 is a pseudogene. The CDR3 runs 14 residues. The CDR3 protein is CASIPDRANYGYTF. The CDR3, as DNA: TGTGCCAGCATCCCGGACAGAGCTAACTATGGCTACACCTTC.

CDR3 sequence reads: CASSPRIAGGGEQYF. The CDR3 DNA reads as TGTGCCAGTAGTCCCCGGATAGCGGGAGGGGGTGAGCAGTACTTC. The V call is TRBV19, the J call TRBJ2-7; 11 bases are shared with TRBD2. V gave up 5 bases and J gave up 7 bases; unmatched junction bases: 10. CDR1 is LNHDA, CDR2 SQIVND, per germline (reference sequence). The length of the CDR3 is 15 residues.

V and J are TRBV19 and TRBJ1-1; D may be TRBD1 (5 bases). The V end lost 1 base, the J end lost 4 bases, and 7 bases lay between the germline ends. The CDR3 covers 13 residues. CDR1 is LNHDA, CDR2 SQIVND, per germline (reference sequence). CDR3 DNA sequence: TGTGCCAGTAGTATAGGGGGGGGCACTGAAGCTTTCTTT. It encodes CASSIGGGTEAFF.

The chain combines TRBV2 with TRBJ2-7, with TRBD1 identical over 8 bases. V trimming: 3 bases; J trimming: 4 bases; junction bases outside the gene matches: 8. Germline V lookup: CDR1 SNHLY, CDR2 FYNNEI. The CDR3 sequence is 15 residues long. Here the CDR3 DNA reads TGTGCCAGCAGTGATCCCCAGGGGGCGCTTTACGAGCAGTACTTC. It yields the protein CASSDPQGALYEQYF.

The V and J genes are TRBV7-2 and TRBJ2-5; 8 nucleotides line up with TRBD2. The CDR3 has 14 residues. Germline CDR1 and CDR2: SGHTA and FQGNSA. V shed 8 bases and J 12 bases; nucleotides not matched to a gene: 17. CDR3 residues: CASGGTGGPSREYF. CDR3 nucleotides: TGTGCCAGCGGTGGTACGGGGGGGCCGTCGAGAGAGTACTTC. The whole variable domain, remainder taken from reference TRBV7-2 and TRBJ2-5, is GAGVSQSPSNKVTEKGKDVELRCDPISGHTALYWYRQSLGQGLEFLIYFQGNSAPDKSGLPSDRFSAERTGGSVSTLTIQRTQQEDSAVYLCASGGTGGPSREYFGPGTRLLVL.

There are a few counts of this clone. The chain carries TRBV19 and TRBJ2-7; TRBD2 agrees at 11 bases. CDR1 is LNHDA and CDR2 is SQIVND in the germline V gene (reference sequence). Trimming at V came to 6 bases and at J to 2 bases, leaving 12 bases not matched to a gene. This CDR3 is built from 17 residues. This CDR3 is CASSHSIGLAGAYEQYF. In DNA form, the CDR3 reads TGTGCCAGTAGCCACTCGATTGGACTAGCGGGCGCCTACGAGCAGTACTTC.

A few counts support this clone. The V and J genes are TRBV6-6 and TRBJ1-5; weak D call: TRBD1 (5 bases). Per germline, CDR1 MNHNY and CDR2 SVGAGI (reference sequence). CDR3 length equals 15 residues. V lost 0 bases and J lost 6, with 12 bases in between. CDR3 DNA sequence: TGTGCCAGCAGTTACTCGGAGCAGGGCGTTCAGCCCCAGCATTTT. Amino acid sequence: CASSYSEQGVQPQHF.

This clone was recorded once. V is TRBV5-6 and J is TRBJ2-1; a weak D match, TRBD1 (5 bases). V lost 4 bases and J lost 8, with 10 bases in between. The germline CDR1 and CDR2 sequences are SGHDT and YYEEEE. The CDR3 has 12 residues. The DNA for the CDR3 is TGTGCCAGCAGCCTGGCAGGGTATGAGCAGTTCTTC. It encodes CASSLAGYEQFF.

The CDR3 spells CSANSFDEQYF. As DNA, the CDR3 is TGCAGTGCTAACAGTTTTGACGAGCAGTACTTC. The chain uses TRBV20-1 and TRBJ2-5; D is unresolved. The J call is uncertain, as TRBJ2-7 better fits the DNA end. Looked up from germline, CDR1 is DFQATT and CDR2 is SNEGSKA (reference sequence). The CDR3 consists of 11 residues.